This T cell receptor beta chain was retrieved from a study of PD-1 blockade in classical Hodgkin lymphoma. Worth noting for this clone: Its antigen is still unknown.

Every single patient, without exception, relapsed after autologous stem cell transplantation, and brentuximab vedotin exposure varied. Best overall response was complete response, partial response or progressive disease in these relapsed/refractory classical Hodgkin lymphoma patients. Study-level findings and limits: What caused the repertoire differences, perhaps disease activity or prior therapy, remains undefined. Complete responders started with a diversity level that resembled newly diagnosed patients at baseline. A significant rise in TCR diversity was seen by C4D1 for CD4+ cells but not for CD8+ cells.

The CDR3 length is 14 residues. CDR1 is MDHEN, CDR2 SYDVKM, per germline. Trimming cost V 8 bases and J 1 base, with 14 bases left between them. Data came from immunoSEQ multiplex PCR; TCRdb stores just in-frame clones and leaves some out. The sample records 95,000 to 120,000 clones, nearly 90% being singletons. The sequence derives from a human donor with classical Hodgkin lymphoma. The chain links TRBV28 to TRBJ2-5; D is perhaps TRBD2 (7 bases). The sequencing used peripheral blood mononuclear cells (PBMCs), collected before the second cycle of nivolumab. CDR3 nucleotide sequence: TGTGCCAGCCACTTCGCGGGGGCCCAAGAGACCCAGTACTTC. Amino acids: CASHFAGAQETQYF.